The next 2 T cell receptor beta chains were all read from a single sample in a study of CD8+ T cells in alopecia areata. Following extraction, RNA underwent reverse transcription to cDNA, which served as the sequencing template. Measured with immunoSEQ multiplex PCR; TCRdb has only the in-frame clones, and not every one. The sample contains more than 150,000 clones, about 53% of which appear only once. The sequencing used CD8+ T cells sorted from blood, collected at week 0. Receptor source: a human donor with alopecia areata.

The chain has TRBV4-3 and TRBJ2-7; 10 bases are shared with TRBD1. Germline V lookup: CDR1 LGHNA, CDR2 YSLEER. There are 21 residues in the CDR3. V was clipped by 3 bases and J by 1 base; unmatched bases: 21. CDR3 sequence: CASSHGYAGTGVRRGSYEQYF. CDR3 coding DNA: TGCGCCAGCAGCCACGGTTACGCCGGGACAGGGGTTAGGCGAGGGTCCTACGAGCAGTACTTC.

This clone was counted a few times. V gene TRBV29-1 combines with J gene TRBJ2-2; D remains ambiguous. The CDR3 covers 12 residues. The V end lost 3 bases, the J end lost 3 bases, and 5 bases lay between the germline ends. Germline V CDR1 and CDR2: SQVTM, ANQGSEA. CDR3 sequence: CSVDLYTGELFF. CDR3 nucleotides: TGCAGCGTTGATCTCTACACCGGGGAGCTGTTTTTT.